Listed below are T cell receptor beta chains from one sample, sequenced in a study of shared clonotypes between healthy human individuals. Repertoires were generated with immunoSEQ multiplex PCR, while TCRdb's copy carries only in-frame clones and drops some. The table includes a few million clones, about 92% detected once. Sequencing was performed on naive CD4+ T cells from PBMCs. All receptors come from a man aged 18 to 29 in good health. Some clones in this sample may be carry-over from other donors' samples. The CDR3 runs from the conserved cysteine through the conserved F or W. Each record gives: clone size, D gene, V gene, J gene, CDR3 protein, CDR3 DNA. D genes are given only for firm matches. Not all rows give a size; the values are once, few, many and, for expanded clones, a class.

clone size: .
D gene: TRBD1
V gene: TRBV11-1
J gene: TRBJ2-7
CDR3 protein: CASSFVSGGEQYF
CDR3 DNA: TGTGCCAGCAGCTTCGTTTCAGGGGGCGAGCAGTACTTC

clone size: .
D gene: .
V gene: TRBV19
J gene: TRBJ1-5
CDR3 protein: CASSYRDSNQPQHF
CDR3 DNA: TGTGCCAGTAGTTACCGGGACAGCAATCAGCCCCAGCATTTT

clone size: .
D gene: .
V gene: TRBV30
J gene: TRBJ2-7
CDR3 protein: CAWSMGAEQYF
CDR3 DNA: TGTGCCTGGAGTATGGGGGCCGAGCAGTACTTC

clone size: few
D gene: .
V gene: TRBV2
J gene: TRBJ1-5
CDR3 protein: CASSEGVNQPQHF
CDR3 DNA: TGTGCCAGCAGTGAAGGCGTGAATCAGCCCCAGCATTTT

clone size: few
D gene: .
V gene: TRBV29-1
J gene: TRBJ1-5
CDR3 protein: CSVVGADSNQPQHF
CDR3 DNA: TGCAGCGTTGTTGGGGCGGATAGCAATCAGCCCCAGCATTTT

clone size: few
D gene: .
V gene: TRBV5-1
J gene: TRBJ2-7
CDR3 protein: CASSRDGAYEQYF
CDR3 DNA: TGCGCCAGCAGCCGGGACGGAGCCTACGAGCAGTACTTC

clone size: once
D gene: TRBD2
V gene: TRBV6-1
J gene: TRBJ2-5
CDR3 protein: CASSLSGSLQETQYF
CDR3 DNA: TGTGCCAGCAGTTTGAGCGGGAGCCTTCAAGAGACCCAGTACTTC

clone size: .
D gene: TRBD1
V gene: TRBV28
J gene: TRBJ1-2
CDR3 protein: CASSDGTGANGYTF
CDR3 DNA: TGTGCCAGCAGTGACGGGACAGGGGCAAATGGCTACACCTTC

clone size: .
D gene: .
V gene: TRBV5-1
J gene: TRBJ1-2
CDR3 protein: CASSLGPNGDGYTF
CDR3 DNA: TGCGCCAGCAGCTTGGGGCCTAACGGGGATGGCTACACCTTC

clone size: .
D gene: TRBD2
V gene: TRBV6-1
J gene: TRBJ2-7
CDR3 protein: CASRIPAGGGEQYF
CDR3 DNA: TGTGCCAGCAGGATCCCAGCGGGAGGGGGCGAGCAGTACTTC

clone size: .
D gene: TRBD2
V gene: TRBV29-1
J gene: TRBJ2-7
CDR3 protein: CSAKPGLAGDEQYF
CDR3 DNA: TGCAGCGCCAAACCGGGACTAGCGGGAGACGAGCAGTACTTC

clone size: .
D gene: TRBD2
V gene: TRBV5-1
J gene: TRBJ2-2
CDR3 protein: CASKRGTSYQGELFF
CDR3 DNA: TGCGCCAGCAAGAGAGGGACTAGCTATCAAGGGGAGCTGTTTTTT

clone size: .
D gene: .
V gene: TRBV2
J gene: TRBJ2-7
CDR3 protein: CASSETIPHEQYF
CDR3 DNA: TGTGCCAGCAGTGAAACGATCCCCCACGAGCAGTACTTC

clone size: .
D gene: TRBD2
V gene: TRBV9
J gene: TRBJ2-7
CDR3 protein: CASSVALAGPTKQYF
CDR3 DNA: TGTGCCAGCAGCGTAGCCCTAGCGGGACCTACGAAGCAGTACTTC

clone size: .
D gene: .
V gene: TRBV5-1
J gene: TRBJ2-5
CDR3 protein: CASSSTGTTSQETQYF
CDR3 DNA: TGCGCCAGCAGCTCAACAGGAACAACGTCCCAAGAGACCCAGTACTTC

clone size: .
D gene: .
V gene: TRBV18
J gene: TRBJ2-7
CDR3 protein: CASSPTGYEQYF
CDR3 DNA: TGTGCCAGCTCACCAACGGGGTACGAGCAGTACTTC

clone size: .
D gene: .
V gene: TRBV6-1
J gene: TRBJ1-4
CDR3 protein: CASSMTYLREKLFF
CDR3 DNA: TGTGCCAGCTCAATGACCTACCTGCGTGAAAAACTGTTTTTT

clone size: .
D gene: .
V gene: TRBV7-8
J gene: TRBJ2-3
CDR3 protein: CASSPRGGGSPTDTQYF
CDR3 DNA: TGTGCCAGCAGCCCTCGTGGTGGTGGCTCACCAACAGATACGCAGTATTTT

clone size: .
D gene: .
V gene: TRBV2
J gene: TRBJ2-3
CDR3 protein: CASSEMGADTQYF
CDR3 DNA: TGTGCCAGCAGTGAGATGGGCGCAGATACGCAGTATTTT

clone size: once
D gene: TRBD2
V gene: TRBV11-2
J gene: TRBJ2-7
CDR3 protein: CASSLVAGGGYEQYF
CDR3 DNA: TGTGCCAGCAGCTTAGTGGCGGGAGGAGGCTACGAGCAGTACTTC

clone size: .
D gene: TRBD1
V gene: TRBV6-6
J gene: TRBJ2-7
CDR3 protein: CASSYSDRDEQYF
CDR3 DNA: TGTGCCAGCAGTTACTCCGACAGGGATGAGCAGTACTTC

clone size: .
D gene: TRBD2
V gene: TRBV29-1
J gene: TRBJ2-1
CDR3 protein: CSVDQGAGAVEQFF
CDR3 DNA: TGCAGCGTTGATCAGGGAGCGGGAGCGGTTGAGCAGTTCTTC